These 19 T cell receptor beta chains originate from one sample sequenced in a study of T cell repertoires in cytomegalovirus infection. From the reads, TCRdb called clonotypes with MiXCR, one entry per CDR3 protein. The sample records about 260,000 distinct CDR3 sequences, 9.1% being singletons. Sequencing input: PBMCs. All receptors come from a human donor in good health (CMV status not recorded). Some clones in this sample may be carry-over from other donors' samples.

The sample holds many counts of this clonotype. The junction departs from germline at one end; a sequencing error may be responsible. This sequence joins TRBV7-2 and TRBJ2-7, with TRBD1 identical over 7 bases. Germline V CDR1 and CDR2: SGHTA, FQGNSA. This CDR3 has 12 amino acids. CDR3 in DNA: TGTGCCAGCAGCCAGACCGGGACAGCCCGTAACTTC. Amino acid sequence: CASSQTGTARNF.

The chain carries TRBV12-3 or TRBV12-4 and TRBJ2-1; possible D gene TRBD1, 6 bases. The CDR3 sequence is 16 residues long. V gave up 0 bases and J gave up 8 bases, with 17 bases separating them. Here the CDR3 DNA reads TGTGCCAGCAGTTTAGCCTCCCAGGGGTATCGGGATGAGCAGTTCTTC. Its translation: CASSLASQGYRDEQFF.

The chain couples TRBV20-1 to TRBJ2-5; TRBD2 might be the D (5 bases). V was cut by 4 bases and J by 1 base, with 10 bases left in between. This CDR3 is 13 amino acids long. Germline V gene lookup returns CDR1 DFQATT and CDR2 SNEGSKA (reference sequence). The CDR3 nucleotides read TGCAGTGCTATACCAGCGGCCCAAGAGACCCAGTACTTC. Encoded protein: CSAIPAAQETQYF.

This clonotype was recorded many times. The V call is TRBV7-2, the J call TRBJ2-3, with 10 bases that match TRBD2. Losses at the gene ends were 6 bases for V and 1 base for J; bases not matched to a gene: 4. The CDR3 has 15 amino acids. CDR1 is SGHTA, CDR2 FQGNSA, per germline. The CDR3 loop is CASRSGTSGTDTQYF. CDR3 nucleotides: TGTGCCAGCAGATCCGGGACTAGCGGCACAGATACGCAGTATTTT.

This clonotype was observed a handful of times. CDR3 amino acids: CASSLGTGLAGANVLTF. The CDR3 DNA reads TGTGCCAGCAGTTTGGGGACAGGGCTAGCTGGGGCCAACGTCCTGACTTTC. V is TRBV28 and J is TRBJ2-6; 9 nucleotides line up with TRBD1. V lost 3 bases to trimming and J lost 2 bases; unmatched junction nucleotides: 5. Germline V gene lookup returns CDR1 MDHEN and CDR2 SYDVKM. CDR3 size: 17 residues.

This clonotype has a count of ten or more. The CDR3: CASSLDSGGRQPQHF. CDR3 nucleotides: TGTGCCAGCAGCTTAGATTCAGGGGGCCGTCAGCCCCAGCATTTT. The chain links TRBV7-8 to TRBJ1-5, with 8 positions matching TRBD1. With V trimmed by 1 base and J by 6 bases, 5 bases remained unmatched. CDR3 length: 15 residues. In germline, CDR1 is SGHVS, CDR2 FQNEAQ.

The rearrangement joins TRBV11-2 to TRBJ2-5; D assignment may be TRBD1 or TRBD2 (5 bases each). Germline CDR1 SGHAT, CDR2 FQNNGV. Trimming left V 5 bases short and J 7 bases short, with 14 bases between. The CDR3 loop spans 13 amino acids. The CDR3 region is CASSQAGRRTQYF. CDR3 bases: TGTGCCAGCAGCCAAGCAGGGAGAAGGACCCAGTACTTC.

Ten or more counts support this clonotype. The chain is built from TRBV2 and TRBJ2-5; D perhaps matches TRBD1 (5 bases). With 5 bases removed from V and 2 bases from J, the gap between germline ends came to 12 bases. Germline V lookup: CDR1 SNHLY, CDR2 FYNNEI. The CDR3 has 14 residues. The DNA of the CDR3 is TGTGCCAGCAGTCTTCGACAGACTCAAGAGACCCAGTACTTC. The encoded protein is CASSLRQTQETQYF.

This clonotype appeared a few times. The chain combines TRBV20-1 with TRBJ1-2; no clear D. CDR1 is DFQATT, CDR2 SNEGSKA, per germline (reference sequence). The CDR3 sequence is 12 residues long. Trimming took off 6 bases at V and 4 bases at J, with 12 bases between the two ends. The CDR3, as DNA: TGCAGTGCCACTAAAGACGGCTATGGCTACACCTTC. Translating it yields CSATKDGYGYTF.

In its sample, this clonotype was seen many times. This sequence joins TRBV6-2 or TRBV6-3 and TRBJ2-3; the match to TRBD2 covers 10 bases. This CDR3 spans 16 amino acids. CDR1 is MNHEY and CDR2 is SVGEGT in the germline V gene. The junction had 9 bases not matched to a gene; V was cut back by 4 bases and J by 5 bases. CDR3 in amino acids: CASSSGLADAKDTQYF. CDR3 in DNA: TGTGCCAGCAGTTCCGGACTAGCGGATGCAAAAGATACGCAGTATTTT.

This clonotype was recorded many times. The chain employs TRBV20-1 and TRBJ1-2; tentative D call: TRBD1 (5 bases). The V gene's germline CDR1 is DFQATT and CDR2 SNEGSKA (reference sequence). V lost 6 bases, J lost 2 bases, and 13 bases lay in between. The CDR3 has 13 amino acids. The CDR3 DNA reads TGCAGTGCCCCGACAGAGATGAACTATGGCTACACCTTC. Protein sequence: CSAPTEMNYGYTF.

This clonotype was seen at least ten times. V is TRBV6-6 and J is TRBJ2-7, with 14 positions matching TRBD2. Germline CDR1 is MNHNY and CDR2 is SVGAGI (reference sequence). This CDR3 region has 15 residues. Trimming cost V 6 bases and J 0 bases; bases outside gene matches: 1. Written as DNA, the CDR3 is TGTGCCAGCAGGGGGACTAGCGGGAGCTCCTACGAGCAGTACTTC. Translating it yields CASRGTSGSSYEQYF.

This clonotype occurred many times. The rearrangement joins TRBV6-1 to TRBJ1-1, with D perhaps matching TRBD1 (6 bases). Trimming took off 2 bases at V and 5 bases at J, with 12 bases between the two ends. CDR1 and CDR2 from the germline V gene are MNHNS and SASEGT. The CDR3 length is 14 residues. The CDR3 DNA is TGTGCCAGCAGTGAACGGGGGCTGGAGACTGAAGCTTTCTTT. Amino acids: CASSERGLETEAFF.

This clonotype occurred a few times. This sequence joins TRBV12-3 or TRBV12-4 and TRBJ1-1, with no clear D. This CDR3 region has 17 residues. The V and J ends lost 1 base and 3 bases respectively, with 18 bases between them. As DNA, the CDR3 is TGTGCCAGCAGTTTAGGTTGGGCAGGAGGCTGGGACACTGAAGCTTTCTTT. Translation gives CASSLGWAGGWDTEAFF.

This clonotype was counted ten times or more. The chain combines TRBV11-2 with TRBJ1-1; D not resolved. Germline V gene lookup returns CDR1 SGHAT and CDR2 FQNNGV. V gave up 3 bases and J gave up 5 bases, with 10 bases separating them. The CDR3 is 13 residues long. CDR3 protein: CASSFSRWTEAFF. CDR3 DNA: TGTGCCAGCAGCTTCTCTCGGTGGACTGAAGCTTTCTTT. The variable domain in full, with the rest retrieved from reference TRBV11-2 and TRBJ1-1, is EAGVAQSPRYKIIEKRQSVAFWCNPISGHATLYWYQQILGQGPKLLIQFQNNGVVDDSQLPKDRFSAERLKGVDSTLKIQPAKLEDSAVYLCASSFSRWTEAFFGQGTRLTVV.

This chain uses TRBV5-1 with TRBJ2-3; TRBD1 matches 10 bases. The J segment lost 5 bases and the V segment lost 3 bases, leaving 6 bases of the junction unmatched. CDR3 length: 15 amino acids. Germline V lookup: CDR1 SGHRS, CDR2 YFSETQ. The CDR3 region has the DNA TGCGCCAGCAGCTCGCGGACAGGGGGTAGAGATACGCAGTATTTT. Its translation: CASSSRTGGRDTQYF. The variable domain in full, with the rest retrieved from reference TRBV5-1 and TRBJ2-3, is KAGVTQTPRYLIKTRGQQVTLSCSPISGHRSVSWYQQTPGQGLQFLFEYFSETQRNKGNFPGRFSGRQFSNSRSEMNVSTLELGDSALYLCASSSRTGGRDTQYFGPGTRLTVL.

This clonotype was seen ten or more times. V and J are TRBV7-2 and TRBJ2-7; maybe TRBD1 (6 bases). CDR3 length: 15 residues. Trimming took off 7 bases at V and 2 bases at J, with 18 bases between the two ends. CDR1 SGHTA and CDR2 FQGNSA come from the germline V gene. The DNA of the CDR3 is TGTGCCAGCACCCTCCACCCCAGGGGCGCCTACGAGCAGTACTTC. Its translation is CASTLHPRGAYEQYF.

In this sample, this clonotype is medium-sized (0.01 to 0.1%). The chain links TRBV11-3 to TRBJ1-1, with D perhaps TRBD1 (5 bases). Trimming removed 7 bases from V and 1 base from J, with 13 bases in between. Per the germline V gene, CDR1 is SGHNT and CDR2 is YENEEA. The CDR3 is 14 amino acids. CDR3 in DNA: TGTGCCAGCAAATATACAGGCCCGAACACTGAAGCTTTCTTT. It yields the protein CASKYTGPNTEAFF.

The table lists this clonotype with many counts. J is TRBJ2-5 and V is TRBV18; 9 bases align to TRBD1. CDR1 is KGHSH and CDR2 is LQKENI in the germline V gene. The V gene end was trimmed by 7 bases and the J gene end by 2 bases; junction bases not matched to a gene: 2. This CDR3 comprises 13 residues. CDR3 protein: CASFGQGQETQYF. The CDR3, as DNA: TGTGCCAGCTTCGGACAGGGGCAAGAGACCCAGTACTTC.